The 21 T cell receptor beta chains below come from one sample, sequenced in a study of cytomegalovirus exposure and HLA in healthy donors. Data came from immunoSEQ multiplex PCR; TCRdb stores just in-frame clones and leaves some out. The sample includes a few hundred thousand clones, around 90% of them seen just once. The material sequenced was PBMCs. Every receptor here comes from a man in his thirties or forties in good health and CMV-seronegative.

The chain is built from TRBV7-9 and TRBJ1-1, with no clear D. V was shortened by 4 bases and J by 6 bases, with 15 bases between the two germline ends. This CDR3 has 14 amino acids. Germline V gene lookup returns CDR1 SEHNR and CDR2 FQNEAQ (reference sequence). CDR3 region: CASSSARTSAEAFF. In DNA form, the CDR3 reads TGTGCCAGCAGCTCAGCCCGTACCAGCGCTGAAGCTTTCTTT. The variable domain in full, with the rest retrieved from reference TRBV7-9 and TRBJ1-1, is DTGVSQNPRHKITKRGQNVTFRCDPISEHNRLYWYRQTLGQGPEFLTYFQNEAQLEKSRLLSDRFSAERPKGSFSTLEIQRTEQGDSAMYLCASSSARTSAEAFFGQGTRLTVV.

A single count supports this clone. J is TRBJ1-2 and V is TRBV6-5; D is possibly TRBD1 (6 bases). The CDR3 is 13 amino acids. Germline V gene lookup returns CDR1 MNHEY and CDR2 SVGAGI. The V and J ends lost 5 bases and 5 bases respectively, with 12 bases between them. The CDR3 reads CASSEDRRYGYTF. CDR3 nucleotide sequence: TGTGCCAGCAGTGAAGACAGGAGATATGGCTACACCTTC.

This clone was observed a few times. V is TRBV19 and J is TRBJ2-2; TRBD2 matches at 7 bases. Losses at the gene ends were 7 bases for V and 0 bases for J; bases not matched to a gene: 11. Germline V gives CDR1 LNHDA, CDR2 SQIVND (reference sequence). The CDR3 is made up of 17 amino acids. CDR3 amino acids: CASNKWASGANTGELFF. The DNA for the CDR3 is TGTGCCAGTAACAAGTGGGCTAGCGGAGCGAACACCGGGGAGCTGTTTTTT. Complete variable domain (other parts from reference TRBV19 and TRBJ2-2): DGGITQSPKYLFRKEGQNVTLSCEQNLNHDAMYWYRQDPGQGLRLIYYSQIVNDFQKGDIAEGYSVSREKKESFPLTVTSAQKNPTAFYLCASNKWASGANTGELFFGEGSRLTVL.

V and J are TRBV5-4 and TRBJ1-4; 7 positions agree with TRBD1. The J segment lost 8 bases and the V segment lost 7 bases, leaving 14 bases of the junction unmatched. This CDR3 spans 15 amino acids. CDR1 and CDR2 from the germline V gene are SGHNT and YYREEE (reference sequence). CDR3 region: CASGREGAPQEKLFF. The CDR3 bases are TGTGCCAGCGGCCGGGAGGGGGCTCCGCAAGAAAAACTGTTTTTT. Combining the CDR3 with reference TRBV5-4 and TRBJ1-4 gives the whole variable domain ETGVTQSPTHLIKTRGQQVTLRCSSQSGHNTVSWYQQALGQGPQFIFQYYREEENGRGNFPPRFSGLQFPNYSSELNVNALELDDSALYLCASGREGAPQEKLFFGSGTQLSVL.

The chain carries TRBV4-1 and TRBJ2-2; 13 bases map to TRBD2. This CDR3 region has 19 residues. Unmatched junction bases numbered 13, after V lost 4 bases and J lost 5 bases. The germline V gene encodes CDR1 MGHRA and CDR2 YSYEKL. CDR3 bases: TGCGCCAGCAGCCCCCTTGGACTAGCGGGGGCGAAAGGGACCGGGGAGCTGTTTTTT. Protein: CASSPLGLAGAKGTGELFF.

J is TRBJ1-2 and V is TRBV4-1; no reliable D call. This CDR3 contains 14 residues. Germline V CDR1 and CDR2: MGHRA, YSYEKL. The ends were cut back, 4 bases at V and 8 bases at J, with 17 bases in the middle. The CDR3 spells CASSPSAPAGGYTF. The DNA for the CDR3 is TGCGCCAGCAGCCCCTCGGCCCCTGCGGGGGGCTACACCTTC.

The CDR3 region has the DNA TGTGCCAGCAGCCGCGACAGGGGGAACTACGAGCAGTACTTC. Its translation: CASSRDRGNYEQYF. The chain has TRBV7-8 and TRBJ2-7, with 9 bases identical to TRBD1. The ends lost 5 bases at V and 3 bases at J; junction bases unmatched: 5. This CDR3 is 14 amino acids long. Germline lookup yields CDR1 SGHVS and CDR2 FQNEAQ.

CDR3 sequence: CASSSGTGNMGELFF. In DNA form, the CDR3 reads TGTGCCAGCAGCTCCGGGACAGGGAATATGGGGGAGCTGTTTTTT. The chain uses TRBV11-3 and TRBJ2-2, with TRBD1 matching 9 bases. Germline lookup yields CDR1 SGHNT and CDR2 YENEEA. The J segment lost 8 bases and the V segment lost 4 bases, leaving 8 bases of the junction unmatched. This CDR3 comprises 15 residues.

The chain links TRBV7-9 to TRBJ2-7; TRBD1 matches 8 bases. CDR3 length: 13 residues. The trim removed 7 bases at V and 3 bases at J, leaving 5 bases unmatched. Germline V gene lookup returns CDR1 SEHNR and CDR2 FQNEAQ (reference sequence). The CDR3 coding sequence is TGTGCCAGCACGGGACAGGTTAACTACGAGCAGTACTTC. This codes for CASTGQVNYEQYF.

The CDR3 is CASRIRDRGITVRSSEQYF. In DNA form, the CDR3 reads TGTGCAAGTCGCATCCGGGACAGGGGAATCACGGTTAGGTCCTCCGAGCAGTACTTC. V is TRBV12-2 and J is TRBJ2-7; the tabulated D call, TRBD1, remains unverified against the DNA. TRBV12-2 is recorded as a pseudogene. This CDR3 contains 19 residues.

The chain couples TRBV14 to TRBJ2-6, with a possible D match to TRBD2 (5 bases). Trimming shortened V by 1 base and J by 4 bases, and 14 bases separated the two germline ends. The germline gives CDR1 SGHDN, CDR2 FVKESK. The CDR3 spans 17 residues. The CDR3, as DNA: TGTGCCAGCAGCCAAGTCACGGGGTTCCGAGGGGCCAACGTCCTGACTTTC. Translating it yields CASSQVTGFRGANVLTF.

The chain recombines TRBV2 with TRBJ1-3; 9 nucleotides align to TRBD1. The CDR3 has 14 residues. The V segment lost 7 bases and the J segment 2 bases; nucleotides outside the gene matches: 3. Germline-derived CDR1 and CDR2 are SNHLY and FYNNEI. In DNA form, the CDR3 reads TGTGCCAGCACCAGGACAGGGGCTGGAAACACCATATATTTT. Its translation: CASTRTGAGNTIYF.

J is TRBJ2-3 and V is TRBV4-1, with 7 bases that match TRBD2. The germline CDR1 and CDR2 sequences are MGHRA and YSYEKL. Trimming removed 4 bases from V and 2 bases from J; junction bases left unmatched: 9. This CDR3 comprises 16 residues. CDR3 amino acids: CASSLRGGRPTDTQYF. The CDR3 DNA is TGCGCCAGCAGCCTCCGCGGGGGACGGCCCACAGATACGCAGTATTTT.

V and J are TRBV5-1 and TRBJ2-5, with D uncertain. The V end lost 4 bases, the J end lost 1 base, and 11 bases lay between the germline ends. CDR1 is SGHRS and CDR2 is YFSETQ in the germline V gene. CDR3 size: 14 residues. The CDR3 spells CASSGDNAQETQYF. The CDR3 DNA reads as TGCGCCAGCAGCGGCGACAACGCCCAAGAGACCCAGTACTTC. Using reference TRBV5-1 and TRBJ2-5 for the parts outside the CDR3, the full variable domain is KAGVTQTPRYLIKTRGQQVTLSCSPISGHRSVSWYQQTPGQGLQFLFEYFSETQRNKGNFPGRFSGRQFSNSRSEMNVSTLELGDSALYLCASSGDNAQETQYFGPGTRLLVL.

This chain joins TRBV11-2 and TRBJ1-5; D may be TRBD1 (6 bases). This CDR3 is 19 amino acids long. Trimming left V 6 bases short and J 4 bases short, with 28 bases between. CDR1 and CDR2 from the germline V gene are SGHAT and FQNNGV. CDR3 DNA sequence: TGTGCCAGCAGACAGTCATACGGGGGGCCCCTAAAAGAGAATCAGCCCCAGCATTTT. Its protein is CASRQSYGGPLKENQPQHF. The variable domain in full, with the rest retrieved from reference TRBV11-2 and TRBJ1-5, is EAGVAQSPRYKIIEKRQSVAFWCNPISGHATLYWYQQILGQGPKLLIQFQNNGVVDDSQLPKDRFSAERLKGVDSTLKIQPAKLEDSAVYLCASRQSYGGPLKENQPQHFGDGTRLSIL.

J is TRBJ1-6 and V is TRBV19, with D possibly TRBD1 on 6 matching bases. The germline CDR1 and CDR2 sequences are LNHDA and SQIVND (reference sequence). The CDR3 has 20 amino acids. Deletions cut 6 bases from V and 0 bases from J, with 24 bases between. The CDR3: CASSLRAGTPYSSYNSPLHF. The DNA of the CDR3 is TGTGCCAGTAGCCTTAGGGCCGGGACACCCTATTCCTCCTATAATTCACCCCTCCACTTT. The whole variable domain, filled in from reference TRBV19 and TRBJ1-6, reads DGGITQSPKYLFRKEGQNVTLSCEQNLNHDAMYWYRQDPGQGLRLIYYSQIVNDFQKGDIAEGYSVSREKKESFPLTVTSAQKNPTAFYLCASSLRAGTPYSSYNSPLHFGNGTRLTVT.

In this sample, this clone turned up a few times. The V call is TRBV12-5, the J call TRBJ1-2; possible D gene TRBD1, 5 bases. V was shortened by 2 bases and J by 4 bases, with 11 bases between the two germline ends. Per the germline V gene, CDR1 is LGHNT and CDR2 is FRNRAP. The CDR3 is made up of 14 amino acids. The CDR3 region has the DNA TGTGCTAGTGGTTTGCCACAGGTTTTCTATGGCTACACCTTC. This encodes CASGLPQVFYGYTF. Full variable domain (rest looked up from reference TRBV12-5 and TRBJ1-2): DARVTQTPRHKVTEMGQEVTMRCQPILGHNTVFWYRQTMMQGLELLAYFRNRAPLDDSGMPKDRFSAEMPDATLATLKIQPSEPRDSAVYFCASGLPQVFYGYTFGSGTRLTVV.

The V gene is TRBV7-8, the J gene TRBJ1-1, with a possible D match to TRBD1 (5 bases). CDR1 and CDR2 (germline): SGHVS, FQNEAQ. V shed 4 bases and J shed 2 bases, with 11 bases lying between them. This CDR3 region has 14 residues. DNA of the CDR3: TGTGCCAGCAGCTCGACAGATCTCAACACTGAAGCTTTCTTT. Translating it yields CASSSTDLNTEAFF.

The rearrangement joins TRBV4-1 to TRBJ2-7; 7 nucleotides match TRBD1. Germline V gene data show CDR1 as MGHRA and CDR2 as YSYEKL. CDR3 length: 15 amino acids. The trim removed 4 bases at V and 0 bases at J, leaving 6 bases unmatched. CDR3 sequence reads: CASSPRAGGSYEQYF. As DNA, the CDR3 is TGCGCCAGCAGCCCACGAGCAGGGGGCTCCTACGAGCAGTACTTC.

The chain uses TRBV10-2 and TRBJ1-5, with TRBD1 matching 8 bases. This CDR3 is built from 14 residues. From germline, CDR1 is WSHSY and CDR2 SAAADI. V dropped 4 bases and J dropped 4; count of bases not matched to a gene: 3. The CDR3 nucleotides read TGCGCCAGCAGTGGTACAGGGGGAAATCAGCCCCAGCATTTT. It is translated as CASSGTGGNQPQHF.

This clone was observed a single time. The chain joins TRBV4-1 to TRBJ2-7; a weak D match, TRBD2 (5 bases). The CDR3 is made up of 16 amino acids. The V and J ends lost 0 bases and 3 bases respectively, with 15 bases between them. Germline loops: CDR1 MGHRA, CDR2 YSYEKL. CDR3 region: CASSQDRSTGFYEQYF. CDR3 DNA: TGCGCCAGCAGCCAAGATCGGTCAACGGGGTTCTACGAGCAGTACTTC.